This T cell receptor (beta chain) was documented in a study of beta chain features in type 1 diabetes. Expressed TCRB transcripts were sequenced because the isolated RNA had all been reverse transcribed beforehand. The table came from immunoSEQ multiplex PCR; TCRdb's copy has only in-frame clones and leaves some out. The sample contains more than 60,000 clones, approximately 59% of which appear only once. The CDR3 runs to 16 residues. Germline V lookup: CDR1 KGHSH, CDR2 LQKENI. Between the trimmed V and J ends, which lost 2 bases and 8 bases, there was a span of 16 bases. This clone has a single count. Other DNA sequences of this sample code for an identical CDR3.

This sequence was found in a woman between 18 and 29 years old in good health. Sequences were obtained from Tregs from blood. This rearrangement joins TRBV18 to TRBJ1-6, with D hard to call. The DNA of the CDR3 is TGTGCCAGCTCACCAAATATCAAGTTACACGATTCACCCCTCCACTTT. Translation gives CASSPNIKLHDSPLHF. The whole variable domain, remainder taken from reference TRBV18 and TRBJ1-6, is NAGVMQNPRHLVRRRGQEARLRCSPMKGHSHVYWYRQLPEEGLKFMVYLQKENIIDESGMPKERFSAEFPKEGPSILRIQQVVRGDSAAYFCASSPNIKLHDSPLHFGNGTRLTVT.